The 29 T cell receptor beta chains given below trace back to one sample, sequenced in a study of Ad26.COV2.S vaccination and SARS-CoV-2 variants. Treatment defined: approximately 18 received Ad26.COV2.S at low or high dose, single or two shots; about 5 received placebo; per-sample allocation not given. After the first vaccine or placebo injection, samples were drawn on day 63. TCRdb's table, derived via immunoSEQ multiplex PCR, lists solely in-frame clones and lacks some. Altogether roughly 700,000 clones are present, more than 80% being singletons, with the ten largest covering over 1.3%. The sample consisted of peripheral blood, taken in a trial of Ad26.COV2.S vaccine versus placebo. These receptors were collected from a person between 18 and 59 years old who received the Ad26.COV2.S COVID-19 vaccine or a placebo.

The chain has TRBV5-4 and TRBJ2-1; 7 bases agree with TRBD2. J gave up 0 bases and V 5 bases, and 5 bases lay outside the gene matches. The CDR3 loop spans 15 amino acids. Germline values: CDR1 SGHNT, CDR2 YYREEE (reference sequence). In nucleotides, the CDR3 is TGTGCCAGCAGTTCCCCTAGCGGCTCCTACAATGAGCAGTTCTTC. Translated, it gives CASSSPSGSYNEQFF.

The rearrangement uses TRBV11-2 and TRBJ1-1; no clear D. This CDR3 has 15 amino acids. Deletions cut 4 bases from V and 1 base from J, with 13 bases between. From germline, CDR1 is SGHAT and CDR2 FQNNGV. CDR3 region: CASSSFGGQNTEAFF. The CDR3 bases are TGTGCCAGCAGCTCGTTCGGAGGTCAGAACACTGAAGCTTTCTTT.

There are a few counts of this clone. V gene TRBV6-4 combines with J gene TRBJ1-1, with D hard to call. The V gene's germline CDR1 is MRHNA and CDR2 SNTAGT. V was shortened by 0 bases and J by 1 base, with 6 bases between the two germline ends. The CDR3 extends over 14 amino acids. CDR3 loop: CASSDSRRNTEAFF. The CDR3 DNA reads TGTGCCAGCAGTGACTCTAGGAGGAACACTGAAGCTTTCTTT.

The chain couples TRBV6-5 to TRBJ2-7; 8 bases map to TRBD1. This CDR3 contains 13 residues. Losses at the gene ends were 4 bases for V and 7 bases for J; bases not matched to a gene: 6. Germline V gives CDR1 MNHEY, CDR2 SVGAGI. CDR3 sequence (DNA): TGTGCCAGCAGTTCCGACAGGGGTCGAGAGCAGTACTTC. Translating it yields CASSSDRGREQYF.

The table lists this clone with a count of one. The rearrangement links TRBV27 to TRBJ2-1; TRBD2 agrees at 14 bases. The CDR3 consists of 16 residues. Losses at the gene ends were 5 bases for V and 4 bases for J; bases not matched to a gene: 4. In germline, CDR1 is MNHEY, CDR2 SMNVEV (reference sequence). The CDR3: CASSRTSGGRYNEQFF. The CDR3 region has the DNA TGTGCCAGCAGTCGGACTAGCGGGGGGAGGTACAATGAGCAGTTCTTC.

This chain connects TRBV27 to TRBJ2-1; 11 bases agree with TRBD2. CDR1 MNHEY and CDR2 SMNVEV come from the germline V gene (reference sequence). CDR3 size: 14 residues. J gave up 10 bases and V 2 bases, and 4 bases lay outside the gene matches. Here the CDR3 reads CASSLGRTSGEQFF. The DNA of the CDR3 is TGTGCCAGCAGTTTAGGTCGGACTAGCGGGGAGCAGTTCTTC.

The V and J genes are TRBV6-2 or TRBV6-3 and TRBJ2-7; 8 positions match TRBD1. The CDR3 has 17 amino acids. The V gene end was trimmed by 4 bases and the J gene end by 1 base; junction bases not matched to a gene: 12. Germline CDR1 reads MNHEY; CDR2 reads SVGEGT. The CDR3 DNA reads as TGTGCCAGCAGTTCCTATCTACAGGGGGAAGGTTCCTACGAGCAGTACTTC. Translated: CASSSYLQGEGSYEQYF.

This clone was seen only once. The rearrangement links TRBV7-2 to TRBJ2-1; perhaps TRBD2 as D (5 bases). The V gene's germline CDR1 is SGHTA and CDR2 FQGNSA. The CDR3 spans 15 residues. V lost 6 bases to trimming and J lost 2 bases, with 14 bases between them. The CDR3 DNA follows: TGTGCCAGCAGAACGGTGGGGAGCACCTACAATGAGCAGTTCTTC. Translating it yields CASRTVGSTYNEQFF. Together with reference TRBV7-2 and TRBJ2-1, the CDR3 gives the full variable domain: GAGVSQSPSNKVTEKGKDVELRCDPISGHTALYWYRQSLGQGLEFLIYFQGNSAPDKSGLPSDRFSAERTGGSVSTLTIQRTQQEDSAVYLCASRTVGSTYNEQFFGPGTRLTVL.

The chain employs TRBV2 and TRBJ1-4; perhaps TRBD1 as D (6 bases). Trimming left V 5 bases short and J 6 bases short, with 16 bases between. Germline V gene sequence: CDR1 SNHLY, CDR2 FYNNEI. This CDR3 comprises 15 residues. For the CDR3, the DNA is TGTGCCAGCAGTCTAGGGACAACTCTGGATGAAAAACTGTTTTTT. Translated: CASSLGTTLDEKLFF.

Comment on this clone: Other nucleotide sequences in the sample specify the same CDR3. The V gene is TRBV20-1, the J gene TRBJ2-7; D is uncertain. CDR1 and CDR2 (germline): DFQATT, SNEGSKA (reference sequence). Trimming took off 6 bases at V and 5 bases at J, with 2 bases between the two ends. There are 8 residues in the CDR3. CDR3 in amino acids: CSADEQYF. The DNA of the CDR3 is TGCAGTGCGGACGAGCAGTACTTC.

This clone was counted once. The V gene is TRBV18, the J gene TRBJ2-2; 10 nucleotides match TRBD2. The germline CDR1 and CDR2 sequences are KGHSH and LQKENI. Trimming took 6 bases from V and 3 from J; bases not matched to a gene: 10. The CDR3 spans 17 residues. This CDR3 is CASSLTLAGADTGELFF. The CDR3 DNA follows: TGTGCCAGCTCTCTGACTCTAGCGGGAGCGGACACCGGGGAGCTGTTTTTT.

The chain has TRBV28 and TRBJ2-7, with unresolved D. This CDR3 spans 14 amino acids. V lost 2 bases and J lost 9, with 17 bases in between. Germline assignment: CDR1 MDHEN and CDR2 SYDVKM. The chain's CDR3 is CASSLMAEGRGQYF. The DNA for the CDR3 is TGTGCCAGCAGTTTAATGGCAGAAGGACGTGGGCAGTACTTC.

Remarks on this clone: The same CDR3 can be traced to other DNA sequences in this sample. The chain links TRBV9 to TRBJ2-7; D is undetermined. Deletions cut 0 bases from V and 2 bases from J, with 9 bases between. Germline CDR1 reads SGDLS; CDR2 reads YYNGEE. CDR3 size: 14 residues. CDR3: CASSVAGGPYEQYF. The DNA of the CDR3 is TGTGCCAGCAGCGTAGCGGGTGGACCCTACGAGCAGTACTTC.

V is TRBV9 and J is TRBJ2-3, with TRBD2 matching over 8 bases. Germline V gene data show CDR1 as SGDLS and CDR2 as YYNGEE. This CDR3 is built from 16 residues. Trimming removed 0 bases from V and 0 bases from J; junction bases left unmatched: 3. DNA of the CDR3: TGTGCCAGCAGCGTAGTGGGCGGGGGGAGCACAGATACGCAGTATTTT. Translating it yields CASSVVGGGSTDTQYF.

This chain uses TRBV19 with TRBJ2-2; D is possibly TRBD2 (6 bases). The CDR3 contains 11 residues. CDR1 LNHDA and CDR2 SQIVND come from the germline V gene (reference sequence). V lost 10 bases and J 15 bases, leaving 18 bases between the germline ends. The CDR3 is CATTFARGLFF. The CDR3 DNA reads TGTGCCACCACGTTTGCCCGGGGGTTGTTTTTT.

The chain is built from TRBV5-4 and TRBJ2-7, with unresolved D. Germline CDR1 is SGHNT and CDR2 is YYREEE (reference sequence). This CDR3 is 11 amino acids long. V lost 1 base to trimming and J lost 5 bases, with 4 bases between them. The CDR3 sequence: CASSLYHEQYF. The CDR3 nucleotides read TGTGCCAGCAGCTTGTACCACGAGCAGTACTTC.

The chain carries TRBV2 and TRBJ2-7; 8 positions match TRBD2. Per the germline V gene, CDR1 is SNHLY and CDR2 is FYNNEI. The CDR3 contains 13 residues. V dropped 6 bases and J dropped 2; count of bases not matched to a gene: 3. The CDR3 region is CASRRGAPYEQYF. The DNA for the CDR3 is TGTGCCAGCAGGCGGGGGGCACCCTACGAGCAGTACTTC.

V is TRBV4-2 and J is TRBJ2-2; a weak D match, TRBD2 (5 bases). The CDR3 runs to 14 residues. Germline CDR1 LGHNA, CDR2 YNFKEQ. Trimming removed 8 bases at V and 4 bases at J, with 14 bases between. The chain's CDR3 is CASVGLEGTGELFF. In nucleotides, the CDR3 is TGTGCCAGCGTCGGTCTTGAGGGCACCGGGGAGCTGTTTTTT.

V usage is TRBV19 and J usage is TRBJ2-1; 12 positions agree with TRBD1. Germline CDR1 and CDR2: LNHDA and SQIVND (reference sequence). The J segment lost 8 bases and the V segment lost 3 bases, leaving 8 bases of the junction unmatched. The length of the CDR3 is 16 residues. CDR3 DNA: TGTGCCAGTAGTATTCGGGTCGGGACAGGGGGCTATGAGCAGTTCTTC. Amino acid sequence: CASSIRVGTGGYEQFF.

This chain connects TRBV29-1 to TRBJ1-3; 8 nucleotides align to TRBD1. There are 15 residues in the CDR3. The germline V gene has CDR1 SQVTM and CDR2 ANQGSEA. V shed 4 bases and J 5 bases; nucleotides not matched to a gene: 10. The CDR3, as DNA: TGCAGCGTTGGGGGGACAGGACTGTTTAGAAACACCATATATTTT. Translation: CSVGGTGLFRNTIYF.

This clone was seen a few times. The chain links TRBV19 to TRBJ2-1; D uncertain. V gave up 3 bases and J gave up 0 bases, with 9 bases separating them. Per the germline V gene, CDR1 is LNHDA and CDR2 is SQIVND (reference sequence). This CDR3 contains 15 residues. CDR3 sequence reads: CASSISASSYNEQFF. CDR3 in DNA: TGTGCCAGTAGTATCTCAGCCAGCTCCTACAATGAGCAGTTCTTC. Variable domain in full (rest from reference TRBV19 and TRBJ2-1): DGGITQSPKYLFRKEGQNVTLSCEQNLNHDAMYWYRQDPGQGLRLIYYSQIVNDFQKGDIAEGYSVSREKKESFPLTVTSAQKNPTAFYLCASSISASSYNEQFFGPGTRLTVL.

The chain combines TRBV30 with TRBJ2-7; possible D gene TRBD1, 8 bases. Trimming took 5 bases from V and 4 from J, leaving 18 bases between them. Looked up from germline, CDR1 is GTSNPN and CDR2 is SVGIG (reference sequence). The CDR3 covers 14 residues. CDR3 loop: CAWCYRGGPYEQYF. The DNA of the CDR3 is TGTGCCTGGTGTTACAGGGGGGGCCCTTACGAGCAGTACTTC.

The chain uses TRBV27 and TRBJ2-7, with D perhaps TRBD2 (5 bases). The CDR3 is made up of 15 amino acids. Trimming shortened V by 2 bases and J by 3 bases, and 14 bases separated the two germline ends. Per germline, CDR1 MNHEY and CDR2 SMNVEV (reference sequence). The CDR3 region has the DNA TGTGCCAGCAGTTTACTTTTCGGGGTTAACTACGAGCAGTACTTC. As protein: CASSLLFGVNYEQYF.

As concerns this clone: Other DNA sequences in this specimen translate into the identical CDR3. The V call is TRBV19, the J call TRBJ2-7; D may be TRBD1 or TRBD2 (5 bases each). This CDR3 comprises 13 residues. The V and J ends lost 3 bases and 1 base respectively, with 7 bases between them. Germline V CDR1 and CDR2: LNHDA, SQIVND (reference sequence). The CDR3, as DNA: TGTGCCAGTAGTATGAGGGGTTCCTACGAGCAGTACTTC. Translation gives CASSMRGSYEQYF.

Comment on this clone: Other DNA sequences of this sample code for an identical CDR3. The chain carries TRBV6-5 and TRBJ1-2; D is perhaps TRBD1 (6 bases). Germline V lookup: CDR1 MNHEY, CDR2 SVGAGI. This CDR3 has 15 residues. The ends were cut back, 2 bases at V and 0 bases at J, with 10 bases in the middle. The DNA for the CDR3 is TGTGCCAGCAGTTACCTTGCAGGGGCTAACTATGGCTACACCTTC. Translated, it gives CASSYLAGANYGYTF.

The J gene is TRBJ1-5, the V gene TRBV3-1 (or the pseudogene TRBV3-2); no reliable D call. V shed 5 bases and J shed 2 bases, with 7 bases lying between them. Germline CDR1 and CDR2: LGHDT and YNNKEL (reference sequence). The CDR3 is 13 amino acids. The CDR3 spells CASSGDGNQPQHF. The CDR3 DNA sequence: TGTGCCAGCAGCGGGGATGGCAATCAGCCCCAGCATTTT.

The gene calls are TRBV3-1 (or the pseudogene TRBV3-2) and TRBJ2-6; D unresolved. The CDR3 length is 15 residues. The germline V gene encodes CDR1 LGHDT and CDR2 YNNKEL (reference sequence). Trimming removed 1 base at V and 0 bases at J, with 4 bases between. CDR3 in amino acids: CASSQGSSGANVLTF. CDR3 in DNA: TGTGCCAGCAGCCAAGGGAGCTCTGGGGCCAACGTCCTGACTTTC.

CDR3 sequence: CASSLRGTSDINEQFF. The CDR3 DNA is TGTGCCAGCAGCCTCCGGGGAACTAGCGATATCAATGAGCAGTTCTTC. This sequence joins TRBV3-1 (or the pseudogene TRBV3-2) and TRBJ2-1; 7 nucleotides match TRBD2. Unmatched junction bases numbered 12, after V lost 4 bases and J lost 6 bases. Germline V gene data show CDR1 as LGHDT and CDR2 as YNNKEL (reference sequence). There are 16 residues in the CDR3.

The genes are TRBV19 and TRBJ2-7; 8 bases line up with TRBD1. The germline CDR1 and CDR2 sequences are LNHDA and SQIVND (reference sequence). The CDR3 covers 15 residues. J lost 5 bases, V lost 5 bases, and 11 bases had no gene match. DNA of the CDR3: TGTGCCAGTAGTCTCGACAGGGGCCCCTCTGACGAGCAGTACTTC. Translated: CASSLDRGPSDEQYF. Combining the CDR3 with reference TRBV19 and TRBJ2-7 gives the whole variable domain DGGITQSPKYLFRKEGQNVTLSCEQNLNHDAMYWYRQDPGQGLRLIYYSQIVNDFQKGDIAEGYSVSREKKESFPLTVTSAQKNPTAFYLCASSLDRGPSDEQYFGPGTRLTVT.